The rows below give T cell receptor beta chains drawn from one sample of a study of cytomegalovirus exposure and HLA in healthy donors. Profiled with immunoSEQ multiplex PCR; TCRdb holds only in-frame clones, not every one. The top ten hold around 3.6% of the sample, which has around 130,000 clones, around 80% seen once. Source material: PBMCs. Receptor source: a woman aged 40 to 50 in good health and CMV-seronegative. CDR3s include the opening cysteine and the closing phenylalanine or tryptophan. The D gene is left open where the match is weak. Clone size appears in some rows only: once, few, many, or a class for an expanded clone.

CDR3nt: TGTGCCACTCGGGGCGGGAGGGCCTCCTACAATGAGCAGTTCTTC; CDR3aa: CATRGGRASYNEQFF; j_gene: TRBJ2-1; v_gene: TRBV15; abundance: .; d_gene: TRBD2
CDR3nt: TGTGCCAGCAGGGGAAGCGGGAGGGCAAATGAGCAGTTCTTC; CDR3aa: CASRGSGRANEQFF; j_gene: TRBJ2-1; v_gene: TRBV27; abundance: few; d_gene: TRBD2
CDR3nt: TGTGCCAGCTCACGTGGGGGGATCGATGAGCAGTTCTTC; CDR3aa: CASSRGGIDEQFF; j_gene: TRBJ2-1; v_gene: TRBV18; abundance: .; d_gene: .
CDR3nt: TGTGCCAGCAGCCGGGACTCCAATGAGCAGTTCTTC; CDR3aa: CASSRDSNEQFF; j_gene: TRBJ2-1; v_gene: TRBV2; abundance: once; d_gene: .
CDR3nt: TGCGCCAGCAGCTTTACAGGGTTAAGCAATCAGCCCCAGCATTTT; CDR3aa: CASSFTGLSNQPQHF; j_gene: TRBJ1-5; v_gene: TRBV5-1; abundance: .; d_gene: .
CDR3nt: TGTGCCAGCAGCTTAGAGGGCAGGGACACAGATACGCAGTATTTT; CDR3aa: CASSLEGRDTDTQYF; j_gene: TRBJ2-3; v_gene: TRBV11-2; abundance: .; d_gene: .
CDR3nt: TGTGCCAGCAGCACAAAAGCGGTTTCCTACGAGCAGTACTTC; CDR3aa: CASSTKAVSYEQYF; j_gene: TRBJ2-7; v_gene: TRBV6-5; abundance: once; d_gene: .
CDR3nt: TGTGCTAGCAGCTTAGCTAGCTCCAATGAGCAGTTCTTC; CDR3aa: CASSLASSNEQFF; j_gene: TRBJ2-1; v_gene: TRBV7-7; abundance: once; d_gene: .
CDR3nt: TGTGCCAGCGGGTCCTCCTACGAGCAGTACTTC; CDR3aa: CASGSSYEQYF; j_gene: TRBJ2-7; v_gene: TRBV19; abundance: .; d_gene: .
CDR3nt: TGTGCCAGCAGCTCCCTGGGGGCGTCAGACACTGAAGCTTTCTTT; CDR3aa: CASSSLGASDTEAFF; j_gene: TRBJ1-1; v_gene: TRBV28; abundance: .; d_gene: .
CDR3nt: TGTGCCAGCAGCTTAGCGCTGACAGGGAAACAGCCCCAGCATTTT; CDR3aa: CASSLALTGKQPQHF; j_gene: TRBJ1-5; v_gene: TRBV7-8; abundance: .; d_gene: TRBD1
CDR3nt: TGTGCCAGCAGCTTTCGCCAGTCCAATCAGCCCCAGCATTTT; CDR3aa: CASSFRQSNQPQHF; j_gene: TRBJ1-5; v_gene: TRBV7-8; abundance: .; d_gene: .
CDR3nt: TGTGCCAGCAGTTTCCCCACTAGCGGGGCCTCCTACGAGCAGTACTTC; CDR3aa: CASSFPTSGASYEQYF; j_gene: TRBJ2-7; v_gene: TRBV28; abundance: once; d_gene: TRBD2
CDR3nt: TGTGCCAGCTCCTCCCCTTCAGGGGCCACGAACTATGGCTACACCTTC; CDR3aa: CASSSPSGATNYGYTF; j_gene: TRBJ1-2; v_gene: TRBV28; abundance: once; d_gene: .
CDR3nt: TGTGCCAGCAGCTTACTTGGGACAGCGAACACTGAAGCTTTCTTT; CDR3aa: CASSLLGTANTEAFF; j_gene: TRBJ1-1; v_gene: TRBV5-6; abundance: .; d_gene: TRBD1
CDR3nt: TGCGCCAGCAGCTCCTCCCAGGGAGGAGGCTCTGGAAACACCATATATTTT; CDR3aa: CASSSSQGGGSGNTIYF; j_gene: TRBJ1-3; v_gene: TRBV5-1; abundance: .; d_gene: .
CDR3nt: TGTGCCAGCAGCCAAAAGGGGAACGAGCAGTACTTC; CDR3aa: CASSQKGNEQYF; j_gene: TRBJ2-7; v_gene: TRBV13; abundance: .; d_gene: .
CDR3nt: TGTGCCAGCAAGCGGGCGGGGGGACCTGAAGCTTTCTTT; CDR3aa: CASKRAGGPEAFF; j_gene: TRBJ1-1; v_gene: TRBV27; abundance: .; d_gene: .
CDR3nt: TGTGCCAGCAGCTCAACTGGCTCGCGGATAGCTTTCTTT; CDR3aa: CASSSTGSRIAFF; j_gene: TRBJ1-1; v_gene: TRBV11-3; abundance: .; d_gene: .
CDR3nt: TGTGCCAGCAGCCCCGGAACGAGGGAAGCTTTCTTT; CDR3aa: CASSPGTREAFF; j_gene: TRBJ1-1; v_gene: TRBV11-2; abundance: .; d_gene: .
CDR3nt: TGTGCCAGTAGCCAGGGTTGGGAGACCCAGTACTTC; CDR3aa: CASSQGWETQYF; j_gene: TRBJ2-5; v_gene: TRBV19; abundance: .; d_gene: .
CDR3nt: TGTGCCAGCAGCTTTTTCGGGGGGCGGGTCACTGAAGCTTTCTTT; CDR3aa: CASSFFGGRVTEAFF; j_gene: TRBJ1-1; v_gene: TRBV5-6; abundance: .; d_gene: .
CDR3nt: TGTGCCAGTAGTACTCTGGACAGGGTTGTTGTTCGGTCGGCTTTCTTT; CDR3aa: CASSTLDRVVVRSAFF; j_gene: TRBJ1-1; v_gene: TRBV19; abundance: .; d_gene: TRBD1
CDR3nt: TGTGCCAGCAGCCAAGGTCTAGCGGGTAATGAGCAGTTCTTC; CDR3aa: CASSQGLAGNEQFF; j_gene: TRBJ2-1; v_gene: TRBV4-2; abundance: .; d_gene: TRBD2
CDR3nt: TGTGCCAGCAGCGCCACCGACGGGAACTATGGCTACACCTTC; CDR3aa: CASSATDGNYGYTF; j_gene: TRBJ1-2; v_gene: TRBV2; abundance: .; d_gene: .
CDR3nt: TGTGCCACCACGACAGGGCTTAATGAAAAACTGTTTTTT; CDR3aa: CATTTGLNEKLFF; j_gene: TRBJ1-4; v_gene: TRBV25-1; abundance: .; d_gene: TRBD1
CDR3nt: TGTGCCAGCAGCAATACGGGGGGAAACACCATATATTTT; CDR3aa: CASSNTGGNTIYF; j_gene: TRBJ1-3; v_gene: TRBV7-9; abundance: .; d_gene: .
CDR3nt: TGCGCCAGCAGCTCGACTAACGGAGTGAGAACTGAAGCTTTCTTT; CDR3aa: CASSSTNGVRTEAFF; j_gene: TRBJ1-1; v_gene: TRBV5-1; abundance: few; d_gene: .
CDR3nt: TGTGCCAGCAGTAGAGACACTGGAAACACCATATATTTT; CDR3aa: CASSRDTGNTIYF; j_gene: TRBJ1-3; v_gene: TRBV2; abundance: few; d_gene: .
CDR3nt: TGTGCCAGCAGGAGAGTGGACAGGGGCCACGAGCAGTACTTC; CDR3aa: CASRRVDRGHEQYF; j_gene: TRBJ2-7; v_gene: TRBV11-2; abundance: .; d_gene: TRBD1
CDR3nt: TGTGCCAGCAGCCCAGGACAGGGGACAGATACGCAGTATTTT; CDR3aa: CASSPGQGTDTQYF; j_gene: TRBJ2-3; v_gene: TRBV7-2; abundance: few; d_gene: TRBD1
CDR3nt: TGTGCCAGCAGCAAGGCCCATAACAGGGGGCAGGGTGAAGCTTTCTTT; CDR3aa: CASSKAHNRGQGEAFF; j_gene: TRBJ1-1; v_gene: TRBV21-1; abundance: .; d_gene: .
CDR3nt: TGTGCCAGCAGGCCCAGGGGGACGTCCTACGAGCAGTACTTC; CDR3aa: CASRPRGTSYEQYF; j_gene: TRBJ2-7; v_gene: TRBV2; abundance: .; d_gene: TRBD1
CDR3nt: TGTGCCAGCAGCCTGGACAGGGGTGGTAACTATGGCTACACCTTC; CDR3aa: CASSLDRGGNYGYTF; j_gene: TRBJ1-2; v_gene: TRBV7-8; abundance: .; d_gene: TRBD1
CDR3nt: TGTGCCAGCAGTTTACTTACAGGCGCTAATGAAAAACTGTTTTTT; CDR3aa: CASSLLTGANEKLFF; j_gene: TRBJ1-4; v_gene: TRBV28; abundance: once; d_gene: .
CDR3nt: TGTGCCAGCAGCTTGGGACAGGGTATCACTGAAGCTTTCTTT; CDR3aa: CASSLGQGITEAFF; j_gene: TRBJ1-1; v_gene: TRBV5-4; abundance: .; d_gene: TRBD1
CDR3nt: TGTTCCAGCAGTTACGGTTTAGGCCCGGGAGGAACGCAGTATTTT; CDR3aa: CSSSYGLGPGGTQYF; j_gene: TRBJ2-3; v_gene: TRBV6-5; abundance: .; d_gene: TRBD2
CDR3nt: TGTGCCAGTCCGGGACCCGGGGGGAACAATGAGCAGTTCTTC; CDR3aa: CASPGPGGNNEQFF; j_gene: TRBJ2-1; v_gene: TRBV2; abundance: .; d_gene: TRBD2
CDR3nt: TGCAGCGCCCTTCGGACAGGGAGGGAGGACACTGAAGCTTTCTTT; CDR3aa: CSALRTGREDTEAFF; j_gene: TRBJ1-1; v_gene: TRBV29-1; abundance: few; d_gene: TRBD1
CDR3nt: TGTGCCAGCAGCCTGGACAGGACTGAAGCTTTCTTT; CDR3aa: CASSLDRTEAFF; j_gene: TRBJ1-1; v_gene: TRBV6-1; abundance: .; d_gene: TRBD1
CDR3nt: TGTGCCAGCAGCCCCCGGTTAGCGGGAGTTTACGAGCAGTTCTTC; CDR3aa: CASSPRLAGVYEQFF; j_gene: TRBJ2-1; v_gene: TRBV11-2; abundance: .; d_gene: TRBD2
CDR3nt: TGTGCCAGCAGTGCGCGGCTAGAGACCTTCACTGGAAACACCATATATTTT; CDR3aa: CASSARLETFTGNTIYF; j_gene: TRBJ1-3; v_gene: TRBV9; abundance: .; d_gene: .
CDR3nt: TGTGCCAGCAGTCCCCTCCTTGGACGGGAGAACACTGAAGCTTTCTTT; CDR3aa: CASSPLLGRENTEAFF; j_gene: TRBJ1-1; v_gene: TRBV28; abundance: .; d_gene: .
CDR3nt: TGTGCCAGCAGCTCTCAGGTAATGAACACTGAAGCTTTCTTT; CDR3aa: CASSSQVMNTEAFF; j_gene: TRBJ1-1; v_gene: TRBV7-2; abundance: .; d_gene: .
CDR3nt: TGTGCCAGCAGCTTAGAAGCCATGCGGACTAGCACAGATACGCAGTATTTT; CDR3aa: CASSLEAMRTSTDTQYF; j_gene: TRBJ2-3; v_gene: TRBV7-8; abundance: .; d_gene: .
CDR3nt: TGTGCCAGCAGTAGCGGGGGGGCTGGATACGAGCAGTACTTC; CDR3aa: CASSSGGAGYEQYF; j_gene: TRBJ2-7; v_gene: TRBV28; abundance: .; d_gene: TRBD2
CDR3nt: TGTGCCAGCCGCACCCTCACCTATAGCACGCAGTATTTT; CDR3aa: CASRTLTYSTQYF; j_gene: TRBJ2-3; v_gene: TRBV18; abundance: .; d_gene: .
CDR3nt: TGTGCCAGCAGACAAGAAGGGGCGGGAGGATCCTACAATGAGCAGTTCTTC; CDR3aa: CASRQEGAGGSYNEQFF; j_gene: TRBJ2-1; v_gene: TRBV7-6; abundance: .; d_gene: TRBD2
CDR3nt: TGCGCCAGCAGCCCTTCGGGACTAGCGGGGTCCTCCTACAATGAGCAGTTCTTC; CDR3aa: CASSPSGLAGSSYNEQFF; j_gene: TRBJ2-1; v_gene: TRBV5-1; abundance: .; d_gene: TRBD2
CDR3nt: TGTGCCAGCAGGGCTTTTAATGAAAAACTGTTTTTT; CDR3aa: CASRAFNEKLFF; j_gene: TRBJ1-4; v_gene: TRBV19; abundance: .; d_gene: .
CDR3nt: TGTGCCAGCAGATCAGGGTTCTCTGGGGCCAACGTCCTGACTTTC; CDR3aa: CASRSGFSGANVLTF; j_gene: TRBJ2-6; v_gene: TRBV27; abundance: .; d_gene: .
CDR3nt: TGTGCCAGCAGTCGGGTCGACTGGGACTATGGCTACACCTTC; CDR3aa: CASSRVDWDYGYTF; j_gene: TRBJ1-2; v_gene: TRBV28; abundance: .; d_gene: .
CDR3nt: TGTGCCAGCAATTCAGGCGGGCCCGCCTCTGGAAACACCATATATTTT; CDR3aa: CASNSGGPASGNTIYF; j_gene: TRBJ1-3; v_gene: TRBV27; abundance: few; d_gene: .
CDR3nt: TGTGCCAGCAGCTTGGGACAGGGAGAGACCCAGTACTTC; CDR3aa: CASSLGQGETQYF; j_gene: TRBJ2-5; v_gene: TRBV5-4; abundance: .; d_gene: TRBD1
CDR3nt: TGTGCCAGCAGTTTGGGACAGGTCGAGACCCAGTACTTC; CDR3aa: CASSLGQVETQYF; j_gene: TRBJ2-5; v_gene: TRBV28; abundance: .; d_gene: TRBD1
CDR3nt: TGTGCCAGCAGTGAAGGGTGGCCTGGCGGAAACACCATATATTTT; CDR3aa: CASSEGWPGGNTIYF; j_gene: TRBJ1-3; v_gene: TRBV6-1; abundance: .; d_gene: .
CDR3nt: TGCAGCGTTGAAGATTCGGCCTCCCAGGGGTTCGAGCAGTACTTC; CDR3aa: CSVEDSASQGFEQYF; j_gene: TRBJ2-7; v_gene: TRBV29-1; abundance: .; d_gene: .